Sequencing of this T cell receptor beta chain was carried out in a study of blood T cell repertoires in COVID-19 (dated by TCRdb to 2018 to 2021). Background for the entire study: Samples from collaborators originated in the United States, Italy and Spain and spanned both the acute and convalescent phases of COVID-19. The sample metadata nearly always contained a de-identified subject ID, COVID-19 status, age in years and sex. Samples came from the ongoing ImmuneRACE study (first 160 participants) plus 1,254 subjects from 6 global collaborators. Deeply sampled blood TCRbeta repertoires from subjects exposed to, actively infected with, or recovered from COVID-19 were included in the dataset. The prospective study material was composed of cDNA or gDNA derived from T cells, B-cell-depleted T cells, or PBMCs. Where available, HLA class I and class II types were obtained from metadata supplied by the sample provider rather than from assay-based typing. A freely available public database, intended as a resource for researchers studying the immune response to SARS-CoV-2, is where the repertoires were released.

About this clone itself: No cognate antigen has been identified for it. Base qualities are not recorded, but no much larger clone differs from it by a single base.

Measured from the cysteine to the phenylalanine, the CDR3 is 14 residues long. CDR3 DNA is the only sequence kept; it has 42 bases, read in frame from the first base. CDR1 and CDR2 are drawn from the germline V gene (reference sequence): SGHNT, YYREEE. V was cut back by 3 bases and J by 7 bases, leaving a gap of 13 bases between them. The full study reports these points: The quantity of clinical and demographic metadata differed by source and by participant and was supplied without curation.

Each collaborating institution followed its own protocols to collect whole blood in K2EDTA tubes. For TCRbeta analysis, collaborators shipped samples in one of three forms: frozen whole blood, isolated PBMCs, or DNA extracted from either of those sample types. TCRbeta CDR3 regions were amplified from genomic DNA by means of the immunoSEQ Assay, a bias-controlled multiplex PCR. The authors' analysis ran thus. The number of nucleated cells in each sample was estimated by amplification of reference gene primers within the assay. Sequence reads were collapsed and filtered to measure the absolute abundance of every unique TCRbeta CDR3 rearrangement. For each sample, productive Simpson clonality was calculated by taking the square root of Simpson's diversity index across productive rearrangements. TCRdb retrieved this table from immuneACCESS and kept in-frame rearrangements only. Not all clones are present; in checked studies, unresolved V genes account for under half, and no reason is known for the remainder. V and J calls plus clone size are reproduced from that table; the DNA served to infer D and trimming. The sample has some 120,000 clones on record, 90% of them singletons. 3.7% of the sample rests with the top ten.

Rearrangement joined TRBV5-4 to TRBJ1-4, with no D gene named confidently. The origin of this receptor is a man aged 45-65 years with active COVID-19. The sequenced sample was peripheral blood. Read as DNA, the sequence is TGTGCCAGCAGCTCCTACGCCTCCATTGAAAAACTGTTTTTT. Its protein is CASSSYASIEKLFF.